Given below is one T cell receptor beta chain in context. The antigen is unknown. A much larger clone lies a single base off, so this may be a read error. The source of the sample is a study of blood T cells in healthy people across ages. Study outcomes and limitations: Donors of long life had a larger count of naive CD4+ cells and greater diversity than aged donors. Per million T cells, TCR beta diversity dropped about linearly as age rose.

The use of a sample-barcoded 5' primer and a J-beta primer mix characterized a second PCR of roughly 7 to 11 cycles. In TCRdb, the 5' RACE reads were re-called with MiXCR into one record per CDR3 protein. The data hold some 1.7 million distinct CDR3 sequences, with 28% observed a single time. V was shortened by 0 bases and J by 4 bases, with 9 bases between the two germline ends. The CDR3 is 13 residues long. CDR1 SQVTM and CDR2 ANQGSEA come from the germline V gene. V gene TRBV29-1 combines with J gene TRBJ1-2; D remains ambiguous. Material for sequencing was blood. This TCR derives from a woman aged 25 to 39 in good health. CDR3: CSVEELRSYGYTF. The CDR3 DNA reads as TGCAGCGTTGAAGAATTACGGAGCTATGGCTACACCTTC.